This TCR beta chain comes out of a study of T cells after yellow fever vaccination. The CDR3 is 16 amino acids. V lost 0 bases and J lost 8; bases outside the gene matches: 10. The germline V gene has CDR1 MNHEY and CDR2 SMNVEV (reference sequence). This clonotype was picked up a small number of times. In TCRdb, the 5' RACE reads were re-called with MiXCR into one record per CDR3 protein. The sample includes hundreds of thousands of distinct CDR3 sequences, roughly 12% of them seen just once. The V and J genes are TRBV27 and TRBJ2-1, with 7 bases aligning to TRBD2. The sample in question was PBMCs, obtained on the day of the yellow fever booster vaccination. This receptor was obtained from a man aged 25-45 years who received the YFV17D yellow fever vaccine. The chain's CDR3 is CASSLSFGRAYDEQFF. The CDR3 DNA reads as TGTGCCAGCAGTTTATCGTTTGGGAGGGCCTATGATGAGCAGTTCTTC.